Included here is one TCR beta chain sequence, with context. The sample originates from a study of blood T cell repertoires in COVID-19. In the authors' workflow: Reference gene primer amplification gave nucleated cell count estimates. TCRdb's table, derived via immunoSEQ multiplex PCR, lists solely in-frame clones and lacks some. The V and J calls and clone size were taken over from that table, and D and trimming were inferred from the DNA. The table shows fewer than 180,000 clones, with just over 85% occurring only once. Germline trimming cut 5 bases from V and 3 bases from J; bases unmatched to any gene: 6. The germline CDR1 and CDR2 sequences are MNHEY and SMNVEV (reference sequence). The CDR3 loop spans 16 amino acids.

Specimen: peripheral blood. The gene calls are TRBV27 and TRBJ2-3; 12 bases agree with TRBD2. This sequence originates from a man between 65 and 85 years old with acute or convalescent COVID-19. In nucleotides, the CDR3 is TGTGCCAGCAGTGTTCTAGCGGGAGGGCCAACAGATACGCAGTATTTT. Amino acids: CASSVLAGGPTDTQYF.